This T cell receptor beta chain is drawn from a study of blood T cells in healthy people across ages. Primed by a sample-barcoded 5' primer and a J-beta primer mix, a second PCR proceeded for about 6 to 11 cycles. One entry per CDR3 protein, called by TCRdb with MiXCR from the 5' RACE reads. Among roughly 1,800,000 distinct CDR3 sequences listed, 49% were seen once. The CDR3 spans 15 residues. Germline V gene sequence: CDR1 SEHNR, CDR2 FQNEAQ (reference sequence). Remarks on this clonotype: Just one base apart from a much larger clone, this may be a read error.

The clonotype was recovered from a middle-aged woman in good health. Sequenced sample: blood. This chain connects TRBV7-9 to TRBJ2-1; D is unclear. Gene TRBJ2-7 matches the end of the DNA better, so the J call may be wrong. CDR3: CASSFDVSGRYEQYF. For the CDR3, the DNA is TGTGCCAGCAGCTTCGATGTATCAGGTCGCTATGAGCAGTACTTC.